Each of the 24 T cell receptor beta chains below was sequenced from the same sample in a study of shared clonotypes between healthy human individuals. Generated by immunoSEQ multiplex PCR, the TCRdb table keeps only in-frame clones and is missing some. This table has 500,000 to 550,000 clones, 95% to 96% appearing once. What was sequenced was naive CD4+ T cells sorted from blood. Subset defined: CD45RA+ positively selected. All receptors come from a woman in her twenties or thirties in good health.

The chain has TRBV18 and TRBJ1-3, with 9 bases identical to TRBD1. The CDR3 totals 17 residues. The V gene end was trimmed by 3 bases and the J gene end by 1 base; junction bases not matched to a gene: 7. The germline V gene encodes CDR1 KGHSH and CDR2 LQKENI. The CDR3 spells CASSPIPGQGSGNTIYF. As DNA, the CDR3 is TGTGCCAGCTCACCTATTCCGGGACAGGGTTCTGGAAACACCATATATTTT.

The CDR3 nucleotides are TGTGCCAATCAACCTCGGGACAGGGATCTTTCTGGAAACACCATATATTTT. The encoded protein is CANQPRDRDLSGNTIYF. The V and J genes are TRBV28 and TRBJ1-3, with 9 bases fitting TRBD1. Trimming removed 10 bases from V and 1 base from J; junction bases left unmatched: 14. Germline values: CDR1 MDHEN, CDR2 SYDVKM. The CDR3 is 17 amino acids.

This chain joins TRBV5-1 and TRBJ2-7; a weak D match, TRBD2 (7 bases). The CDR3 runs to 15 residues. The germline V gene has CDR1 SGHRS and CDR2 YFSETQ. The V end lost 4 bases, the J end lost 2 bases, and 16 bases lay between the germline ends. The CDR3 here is CASSLSAGAPYEQYF. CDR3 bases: TGCGCCAGCAGCCTCTCTGCGGGGGCCCCCTACGAGCAGTACTTC.

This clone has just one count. The CDR3 region is CASSPRLAGGGGANVLTF. CDR3 in DNA: TGTGCCAGCAGCCCTCGACTAGCGGGAGGGGGTGGGGCCAACGTCCTGACTTTC. The V and J genes are TRBV5-5 and TRBJ2-6, with 14 bases fitting TRBD2. The CDR3 has 18 amino acids. CDR1 and CDR2 (germline): SGHKS, YYEKEE (reference sequence). V trimming: 4 bases; J trimming: 3 bases; junction bases outside the gene matches: 6.

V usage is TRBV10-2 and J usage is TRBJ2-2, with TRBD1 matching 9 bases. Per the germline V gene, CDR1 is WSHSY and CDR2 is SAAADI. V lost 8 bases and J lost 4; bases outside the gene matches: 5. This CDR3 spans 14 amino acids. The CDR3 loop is CASLRTGVTGELFF. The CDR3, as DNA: TGCGCCAGCCTTCGGACAGGGGTCACCGGGGAGCTGTTTTTT.

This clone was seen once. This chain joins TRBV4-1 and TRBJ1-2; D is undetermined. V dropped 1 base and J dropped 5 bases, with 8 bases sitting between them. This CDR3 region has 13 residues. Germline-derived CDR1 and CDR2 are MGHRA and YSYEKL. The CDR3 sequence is CASSQVGEYGYTF. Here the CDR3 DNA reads TGCGCCAGCAGCCAAGTCGGGGAATATGGCTACACCTTC.

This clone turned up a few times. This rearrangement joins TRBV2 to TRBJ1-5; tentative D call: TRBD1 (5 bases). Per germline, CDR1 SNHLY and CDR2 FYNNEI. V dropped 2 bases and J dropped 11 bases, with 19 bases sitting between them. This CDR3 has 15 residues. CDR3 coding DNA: TGTGCCAGCAGTGAAAGGGGTGGCCAGCCTACGTCCCAGCATTTT. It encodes CASSERGGQPTSQHF.

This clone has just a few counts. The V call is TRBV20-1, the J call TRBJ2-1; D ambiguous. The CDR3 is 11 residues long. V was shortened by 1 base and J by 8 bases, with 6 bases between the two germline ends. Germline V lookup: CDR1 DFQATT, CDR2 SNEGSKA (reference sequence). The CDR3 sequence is CSARVRDEQFF. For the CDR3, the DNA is TGCAGTGCTAGAGTCCGGGATGAGCAGTTCTTC.

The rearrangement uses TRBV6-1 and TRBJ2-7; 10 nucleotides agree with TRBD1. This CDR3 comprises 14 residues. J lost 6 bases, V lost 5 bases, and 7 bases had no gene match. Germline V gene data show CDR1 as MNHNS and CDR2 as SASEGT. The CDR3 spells CASSTQGQGLEQYF. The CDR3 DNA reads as TGTGCCAGCAGTACTCAGGGACAGGGGCTCGAGCAGTACTTC.

CDR3 in amino acids: CAISENRGLGGNTEAFF. In DNA, the CDR3 is TGTGCCATCAGTGAGAACAGGGGGCTGGGCGGGAACACTGAAGCTTTCTTT. The chain is built from TRBV10-3 and TRBJ1-1, with TRBD1 matching 9 bases. Germline CDR1 ENHRY, CDR2 SYGVKD. This CDR3 is 17 amino acids long. V gave up 2 bases and J gave up 1 base; unmatched junction bases: 8.

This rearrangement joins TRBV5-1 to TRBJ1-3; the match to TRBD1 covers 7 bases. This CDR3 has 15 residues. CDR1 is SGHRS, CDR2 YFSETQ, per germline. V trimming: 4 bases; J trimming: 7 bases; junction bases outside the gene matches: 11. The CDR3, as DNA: TGCGCCAGCAGCGAGGGGGCGATTCGTTATAACACCATATATTTT. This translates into CASSEGAIRYNTIYF.

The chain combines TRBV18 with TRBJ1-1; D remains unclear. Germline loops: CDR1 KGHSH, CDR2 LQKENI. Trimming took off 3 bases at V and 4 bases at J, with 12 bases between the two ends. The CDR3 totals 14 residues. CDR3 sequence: CASSPGPEGTEAFF. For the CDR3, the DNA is TGTGCCAGCTCACCGGGCCCGGAGGGCACTGAAGCTTTCTTT. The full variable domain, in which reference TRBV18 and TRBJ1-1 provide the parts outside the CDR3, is NAGVMQNPRHLVRRRGQEARLRCSPMKGHSHVYWYRQLPEEGLKFMVYLQKENIIDESGMPKERFSAEFPKEGPSILRIQQVVRGDSAAYFCASSPGPEGTEAFFGQGTRLTVV.

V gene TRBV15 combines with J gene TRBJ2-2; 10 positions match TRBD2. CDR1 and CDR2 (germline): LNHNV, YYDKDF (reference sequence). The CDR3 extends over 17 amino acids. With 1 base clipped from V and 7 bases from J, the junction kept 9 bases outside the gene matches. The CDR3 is CATSRGTSGRANGELFF. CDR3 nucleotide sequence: TGTGCCACCAGCAGAGGCACCAGCGGGAGGGCTAACGGGGAGCTGTTTTTT.

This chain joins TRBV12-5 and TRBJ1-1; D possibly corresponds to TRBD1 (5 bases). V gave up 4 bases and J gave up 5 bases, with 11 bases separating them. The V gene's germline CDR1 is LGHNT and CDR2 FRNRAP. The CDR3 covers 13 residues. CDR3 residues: CASGSPQGTEAFF. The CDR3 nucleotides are TGTGCTAGTGGTTCTCCCCAGGGAACTGAAGCTTTCTTT.

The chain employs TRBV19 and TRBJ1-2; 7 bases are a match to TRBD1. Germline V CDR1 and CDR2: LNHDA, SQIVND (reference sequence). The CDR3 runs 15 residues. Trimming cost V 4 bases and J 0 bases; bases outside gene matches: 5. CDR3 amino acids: CASSTGTDTNYGYTF. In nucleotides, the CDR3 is TGTGCCAGTAGTACCGGGACAGACACTAACTATGGCTACACCTTC.

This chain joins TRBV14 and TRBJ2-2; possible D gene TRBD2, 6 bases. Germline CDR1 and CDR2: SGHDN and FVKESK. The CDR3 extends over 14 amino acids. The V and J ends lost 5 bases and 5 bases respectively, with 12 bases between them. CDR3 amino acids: CASSYGGWTGELFF. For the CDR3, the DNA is TGTGCCAGCAGCTACGGAGGGTGGACCGGGGAGCTGTTTTTT. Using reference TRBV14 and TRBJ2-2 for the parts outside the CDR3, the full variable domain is EAGVTQFPSHSVIEKGQTVTLRCDPISGHDNLYWYRRVMGKEIKFLLHFVKESKQDESGMPNNRFLAERTGGTYSTLKVQPAELEDSGVYFCASSYGGWTGELFFGEGSRLTVL.

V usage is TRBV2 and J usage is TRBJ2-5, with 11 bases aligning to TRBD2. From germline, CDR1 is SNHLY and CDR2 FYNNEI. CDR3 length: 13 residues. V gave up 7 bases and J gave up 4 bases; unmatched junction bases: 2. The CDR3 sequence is CASTGLAAETQYF. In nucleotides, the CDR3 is TGTGCCAGCACGGGACTAGCGGCAGAGACCCAGTACTTC.

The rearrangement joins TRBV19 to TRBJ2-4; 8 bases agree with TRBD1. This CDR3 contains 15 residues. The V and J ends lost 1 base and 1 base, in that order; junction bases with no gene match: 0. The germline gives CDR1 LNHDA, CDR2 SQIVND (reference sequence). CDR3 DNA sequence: TGTGCCAGTAGTATAGGACAGGGGGCCAAAAACATTCAGTACTTC. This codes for CASSIGQGAKNIQYF.

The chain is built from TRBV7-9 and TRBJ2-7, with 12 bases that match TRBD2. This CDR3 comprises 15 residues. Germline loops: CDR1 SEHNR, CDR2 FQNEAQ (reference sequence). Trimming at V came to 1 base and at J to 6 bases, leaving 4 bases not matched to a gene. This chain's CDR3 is CASSLVTSGSAEQYF. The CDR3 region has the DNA TGTGCCAGCAGCTTAGTGACTAGCGGGAGCGCCGAGCAGTACTTC.

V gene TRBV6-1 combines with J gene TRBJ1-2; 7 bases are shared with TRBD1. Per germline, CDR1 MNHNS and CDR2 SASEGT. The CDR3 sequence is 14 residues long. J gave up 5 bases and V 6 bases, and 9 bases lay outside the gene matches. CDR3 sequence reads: CASRPGQHGYGYTF. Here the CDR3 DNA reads TGTGCCAGCAGGCCGGGACAGCATGGATATGGCTACACCTTC.

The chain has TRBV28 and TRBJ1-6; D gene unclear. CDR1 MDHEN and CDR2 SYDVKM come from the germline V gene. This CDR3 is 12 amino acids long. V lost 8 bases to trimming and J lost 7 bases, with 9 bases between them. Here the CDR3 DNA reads TGTGCCAGCGGAAACTCGAATTCACCCCTCCACTTT. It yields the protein CASGNSNSPLHF.

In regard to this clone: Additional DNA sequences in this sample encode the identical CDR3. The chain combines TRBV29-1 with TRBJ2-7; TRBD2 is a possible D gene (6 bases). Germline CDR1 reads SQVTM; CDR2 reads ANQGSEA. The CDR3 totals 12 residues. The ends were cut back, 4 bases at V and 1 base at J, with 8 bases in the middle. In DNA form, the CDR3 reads TGCAGCGTTGCCGGGACTTCCTACGAGCAGTACTTC. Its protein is CSVAGTSYEQYF.

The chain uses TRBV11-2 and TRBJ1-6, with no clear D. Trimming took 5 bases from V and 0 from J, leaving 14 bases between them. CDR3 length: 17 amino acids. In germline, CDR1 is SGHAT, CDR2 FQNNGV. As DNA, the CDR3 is TGTGCCAGCAGCAGACGAACCGTGAGCTCCTATAATTCACCCCTCCACTTT. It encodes CASSRRTVSSYNSPLHF.

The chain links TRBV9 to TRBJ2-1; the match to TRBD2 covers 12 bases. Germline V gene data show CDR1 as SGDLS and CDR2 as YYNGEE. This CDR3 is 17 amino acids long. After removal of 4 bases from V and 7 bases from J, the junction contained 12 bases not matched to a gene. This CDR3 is CASSLLAGGPWGNEQFF. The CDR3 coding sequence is TGTGCCAGCAGCCTCCTAGCGGGAGGGCCATGGGGAAATGAGCAGTTCTTC.